This passage covers 30 T cell receptor beta chains from one sample sequenced in a study of blood T cell repertoires in COVID-19. Profiled with immunoSEQ multiplex PCR; TCRdb holds only in-frame clones, not every one. The sample records more than 110,000 clones, 75% to 90% being singletons. The source material was peripheral blood. The receptor set was obtained from a woman of 80 years or more with acute or convalescent COVID-19.

The chain carries TRBV30 and TRBJ2-1; D perhaps matches TRBD2 (6 bases). The CDR3 runs 14 residues. Germline V lookup: CDR1 GTSNPN, CDR2 SVGIG (reference sequence). V shed 1 base and J shed 4 bases, with 11 bases lying between them. CDR3 DNA: TGTGCCTGGAGTGGCAGGAGGGGATACAATGAGCAGTTCTTC. The encoded protein is CAWSGRRGYNEQFF.

The CDR3 DNA sequence: TGTGCCAGCAGCCATGGGGACAGGAGGTACGAGGAAGCTTTCTTT. Translation: CASSHGDRRYEEAFF. The rearrangement links TRBV4-2 to TRBJ1-1; 8 bases align to TRBD1. The J segment lost 8 bases and the V segment lost 3 bases, leaving 11 bases of the junction unmatched. This CDR3 region has 15 residues. The germline CDR1 and CDR2 sequences are LGHNA and YNFKEQ.

This rearrangement joins TRBV7-2 to TRBJ2-2; TRBD1 matches 7 bases. After removal of 3 bases from V and 4 bases from J, the junction contained 5 bases not matched to a gene. This CDR3 region has 15 residues. Germline loops: CDR1 SGHTA, CDR2 FQGNSA. In DNA, the CDR3 is TGTGCCAGCAGCTTCTCAAGACAGGGCACCGGGGAGCTGTTTTTT. It is translated as CASSFSRQGTGELFF.

DNA of the CDR3: TGCGCCAGCAGCATCCTAGGGGGCACAGATACGCAGTATTTT. As protein: CASSILGGTDTQYF. V and J are TRBV5-1 and TRBJ2-3; possibly TRBD1 for D (5 bases). The CDR3 totals 14 residues. CDR1 and CDR2 (germline): SGHRS, YFSETQ. Trimming shortened V by 4 bases and J by 1 base, and 10 bases separated the two germline ends.

The chain joins TRBV19 to TRBJ1-2; D is unclear. The CDR3 consists of 14 residues. CDR1 is LNHDA and CDR2 is SQIVND in the germline V gene (reference sequence). Trimming shortened V by 5 bases and J by 1 base, and 11 bases separated the two germline ends. CDR3 DNA: TGTGCCAGTAGTGTCCGTCAGGTTAACTATGGCTACACCTTC. Amino acid sequence: CASSVRQVNYGYTF.

The chain has TRBV10-3 and TRBJ1-2; D not resolved. The CDR3 extends over 15 amino acids. Germline lookup yields CDR1 ENHRY and CDR2 SYGVKD. The V gene lost 2 bases and the J gene lost 7 bases, with 17 bases spanning the gap. The CDR3 sequence is CAISEQRAARSGYTF. The CDR3 DNA follows: TGTGCCATCAGTGAGCAAAGAGCAGCGAGATCTGGCTACACCTTC.

J is TRBJ1-5 and V is TRBV19; D remains ambiguous. CDR3 length: 16 residues. The ends were cut back, 5 bases at V and 0 bases at J, with 14 bases in the middle. Germline V gene data show CDR1 as LNHDA and CDR2 as SQIVND (reference sequence). This chain's CDR3 is CASSVYSGRSNQPQHF. In DNA, the CDR3 is TGTGCCAGTAGTGTGTATTCAGGCCGTAGCAATCAGCCCCAGCATTTT.

This chain connects TRBV3-1 (or the pseudogene TRBV3-2) to TRBJ1-1; D is perhaps TRBD1 (5 bases). The V and J ends lost 8 bases and 11 bases respectively, with 15 bases between them. Germline CDR1 and CDR2: LGHDT and YNNKEL (reference sequence). The CDR3 totals 11 residues. The DNA for the CDR3 is TGTGCCAGCGGCTCCCCGGGGGGGGCTTTCTTT. Translating gives CASGSPGGAFF.

V is TRBV3-1 (or the pseudogene TRBV3-2) and J is TRBJ2-5, with D perhaps TRBD2 (7 bases). V lost 0 bases and J lost 6, with 11 bases in between. Germline CDR1 and CDR2: LGHDT and YNNKEL (reference sequence). The CDR3 extends over 14 amino acids. The CDR3 sequence is CASSQEGGAKTQYF. The CDR3 DNA sequence: TGTGCCAGCAGCCAAGAGGGGGGGGCGAAGACCCAGTACTTC.

The CDR3 region is CASSHGGRYPSNTQYF. In DNA, the CDR3 is TGTGCCAGCAGCCACGGGGGTCGCTACCCGTCGAATACGCAGTATTTT. The V call is TRBV3-1 (or the pseudogene TRBV3-2), the J call TRBJ2-3, with D maybe TRBD2 (6 bases). CDR1 is LGHDT, CDR2 YNNKEL, per germline (reference sequence). The V and J ends lost 3 bases and 7 bases respectively, with 20 bases between them. This CDR3 contains 16 residues.

The chain couples TRBV2 to TRBJ1-2; D gene unclear. Germline-derived CDR1 and CDR2 are SNHLY and FYNNEI. Trimming stripped 7 bases from V and 1 base from J, with 10 bases between. There are 13 residues in the CDR3. CDR3 DNA sequence: TGTGCCAGCACTGAGGAGATTAACTATGGCTACACCTTC. Translating it yields CASTEEINYGYTF.

CDR3 bases: TGTGCCAGCATTGGGTCCAGGGGGCATGGCTACACCTTC. Protein product: CASIGSRGHGYTF. The chain joins TRBV2 to TRBJ1-2; 8 bases agree with TRBD1. J gave up 6 bases and V 7 bases, and 7 bases lay outside the gene matches. Germline V gives CDR1 SNHLY, CDR2 FYNNEI. The CDR3 covers 13 residues.

The genes are TRBV3-1 (or the pseudogene TRBV3-2) and TRBJ1-2; a weak D match, TRBD1 (5 bases). The CDR3 consists of 13 residues. The ends were cut back, 5 bases at V and 2 bases at J, with 9 bases in the middle. Germline CDR1 LGHDT, CDR2 YNNKEL (reference sequence). The CDR3 here is CASSWGGNYGYTF. CDR3 sequence (DNA): TGTGCCAGCAGCTGGGGGGGGAACTATGGCTACACCTTC.

This chain links TRBV12-5 with TRBJ1-4, with D possibly matching TRBD1 (6 bases). V was shortened by 4 bases and J by 4 bases, with 13 bases between the two germline ends. The CDR3 contains 15 residues. Looked up from germline, CDR1 is LGHNT and CDR2 is FRNRAP. In DNA, the CDR3 is TGTGCTAGTGGTTACGGACAGACCAATAATGAAAAACTGTTTTTT. It yields the protein CASGYGQTNNEKLFF.

As for this clone: The germline gene is not matched at one end of the junction; a read error may be the cause. This chain links TRBV9 with TRBJ2-7; 8 bases map to TRBD2. Germline values: CDR1 SGDLS, CDR2 YYNGEE. This CDR3 has 16 residues. The CDR3 DNA reads as TGTGCCAGCAGCCCGGGGGGGAACGACCGCTCCTACGAACAGTACTTC. It is translated as CASSPGGNDRSYEQYF. The entire variable domain, with the rest obtained from reference TRBV9 and TRBJ2-7, is as follows: DSGVTQTPKHLITATGQRVTLRCSPRSGDLSVYWYQQSLDQGLQFLIQYYNGEERAKGNILERFSAQQFPDLHSELNLSSLELGDSALYFCASSPGGNDRSYEQYFGPGTRLTVT.

This sequence joins TRBV18 and TRBJ2-2, with unresolved D. The CDR3 consists of 14 residues. Germline V gives CDR1 KGHSH, CDR2 LQKENI. Trimming took 2 bases from V and 4 from J, leaving 8 bases between them. CDR3: CASSPEQITGELFF. CDR3 nucleotide sequence: TGTGCCAGCTCACCAGAACAGATCACCGGGGAGCTGTTTTTT.

The V gene is TRBV2, the J gene TRBJ1-5; D is possibly TRBD1 (6 bases). The CDR3 is 16 amino acids. Looked up from germline, CDR1 is SNHLY and CDR2 is FYNNEI. V was trimmed by 3 bases and J by 3 bases, leaving 15 bases between them. The CDR3 reads CASSDQAGVANQPQHF. The CDR3 DNA follows: TGTGCCAGCAGTGATCAGGCAGGGGTCGCCAATCAGCCCCAGCATTTT.

The CDR3 protein is CASSQVGGGRNSPLHF. The CDR3 DNA follows: TGCGCCAGCAGCCAGGTGGGGGGAGGTCGAAATTCACCCCTCCACTTT. This chain joins TRBV4-1 and TRBJ1-6; weak D call: TRBD1 (5 bases). Trimming shortened V by 3 bases and J by 7 bases, and 16 bases separated the two germline ends. The CDR3 covers 16 residues. Germline V lookup: CDR1 MGHRA, CDR2 YSYEKL.

This chain links TRBV9 with TRBJ2-3; unclear D gene. The germline gives CDR1 SGDLS, CDR2 YYNGEE. This CDR3 comprises 15 residues. The V end was cut by 4 bases, the J end by 2 bases, with 14 bases between. The CDR3 here is CASSTSPAVTDTQYF. The CDR3 DNA is TGTGCCAGCAGCACATCCCCGGCGGTCACAGATACGCAGTATTTT. Variable domain in full (rest from reference TRBV9 and TRBJ2-3): DSGVTQTPKHLITATGQRVTLRCSPRSGDLSVYWYQQSLDQGLQFLIQYYNGEERAKGNILERFSAQQFPDLHSELNLSSLELGDSALYFCASSTSPAVTDTQYFGPGTRLTVL.

V is TRBV5-1 and J is TRBJ1-4; D unresolved. Germline V CDR1 and CDR2: SGHRS, YFSETQ. Trimming stripped 0 bases from V and 8 bases from J, with 11 bases between. This CDR3 is built from 14 residues. The chain's CDR3 is CASSLGTPGEKLFF. For the CDR3, the DNA is TGCGCCAGCAGCTTGGGCACCCCGGGAGAAAAACTGTTTTTT.

This chain uses TRBV5-6 with TRBJ2-5, with D unresolved. The germline CDR1 and CDR2 sequences are SGHDT and YYEEEE. The V gene lost 2 bases and the J gene lost 5 bases, with 16 bases spanning the gap. The CDR3 has 15 amino acids. CDR3 region: CASSFPGSLGETQYF. The CDR3 DNA sequence: TGTGCCAGCAGCTTCCCGGGTTCCCTAGGCGAGACCCAGTACTTC.

The chain carries TRBV5-1 and TRBJ1-1; unclear D gene. The germline V and J ends were trimmed by 4 bases and 1 base, with 17 bases remaining between them. The CDR3 loop spans 16 amino acids. Germline V CDR1 and CDR2: SGHRS, YFSETQ. The CDR3 protein is CASSPASRGTNTEAFF. The CDR3 nucleotides are TGCGCCAGCAGCCCCGCGTCACGCGGAACGAACACTGAAGCTTTCTTT. Based on the CDR3 plus reference TRBV5-1 and TRBJ1-1, the full variable domain is KAGVTQTPRYLIKTRGQQVTLSCSPISGHRSVSWYQQTPGQGLQFLFEYFSETQRNKGNFPGRFSGRQFSNSRSEMNVSTLELGDSALYLCASSPASRGTNTEAFFGQGTRLTVV.

The gene calls are TRBV5-4 and TRBJ2-1; 12 bases are a match to TRBD1. This CDR3 spans 17 amino acids. Per germline, CDR1 SGHNT and CDR2 YYREEE (reference sequence). Trimming cost V 0 bases and J 2 bases; bases outside gene matches: 3. CDR3 sequence (DNA): TGTGCCAGCAGCTTGGCCGGGACAGGGGGCGCCTACAATGAGCAGTTCTTC. Translation: CASSLAGTGGAYNEQFF.

The rearrangement links TRBV18 to TRBJ1-2; TRBD1 matches 10 bases. The CDR3 runs to 17 residues. The V segment lost 3 bases and the J segment 5 bases; nucleotides outside the gene matches: 12. From germline, CDR1 is KGHSH and CDR2 LQKENI. In DNA, the CDR3 is TGTGCCAGCTCACCTTTGACCGTCGGGACAGGGGTATATGGCTACACCTTC. This gives the protein CASSPLTVGTGVYGYTF.

The J gene is TRBJ1-4, the V gene TRBV7-9, with 7 bases that match TRBD1. The CDR3 consists of 14 residues. The trim removed 6 bases at V and 8 bases at J, leaving 9 bases unmatched. CDR1 is SEHNR, CDR2 FQNEAQ, per germline (reference sequence). In nucleotides, the CDR3 is TGTGCCAGCAGTCTACAGGGGAAGGGGGAAAAACTGTTTTTT. This sequence encodes CASSLQGKGEKLFF.

This chain joins TRBV7-8 and TRBJ2-5; D is unclear. The CDR3 extends over 10 amino acids. Germline V gives CDR1 SGHVS, CDR2 FQNEAQ. V gave up 8 bases and J gave up 3 bases, with 4 bases separating them. For the CDR3, the DNA is TGTGCCAGCTTTAAAGAGACCCAGTACTTC. It specifies CASFKETQYF.

This clone was seen more than once but under ten times. CDR3 sequence reads: CASSFPGIYGYTF. CDR3 nucleotides: TGTGCCAGCAGTTTCCCCGGGATCTATGGCTACACCTTC. The chain employs TRBV12-3 or TRBV12-4 and TRBJ1-2; D is unresolved. The ends were cut back, 3 bases at V and 4 bases at J, with 9 bases in the middle. The CDR3 extends over 13 amino acids.

The chain joins TRBV9 to TRBJ2-7, with 10 bases fitting TRBD1. The J segment lost 6 bases and the V segment lost 4 bases, leaving 7 bases of the junction unmatched. Germline CDR1 reads SGDLS; CDR2 reads YYNGEE. The CDR3 has 14 amino acids. CDR3 bases: TGTGCCAGCAGCCCACGGACAGGGGGATTCGAGCAGTACTTC. Its protein product is CASSPRTGGFEQYF.

The chain is built from TRBV27 and TRBJ2-6; 7 bases match TRBD1. Germline trimming cut 6 bases from V and 0 bases from J; bases unmatched to any gene: 5. From germline, CDR1 is MNHEY and CDR2 SMNVEV (reference sequence). This CDR3 comprises 16 residues. The CDR3 spells CASRRTGSSGANVLTF. The CDR3 nucleotides read TGTGCCAGCAGGAGGACAGGCAGCTCTGGGGCCAACGTCCTGACTTTC.

The chain joins TRBV7-9 to TRBJ2-7; D might be TRBD1 (5 bases). Germline-derived CDR1 and CDR2 are SEHNR and FQNEAQ (reference sequence). V was cut by 3 bases and J by 0 bases, with 6 bases left in between. The CDR3 spans 13 residues. CDR3 residues: CASSFRDSYEQYF. CDR3 nucleotide sequence: TGTGCCAGCAGCTTCAGGGACTCCTACGAGCAGTACTTC.